This T cell receptor (beta chain) came from a study of cytomegalovirus exposure and HLA in healthy donors. CDR1 is SGHAT and CDR2 is FQNNGV in the germline V gene. This CDR3 has 17 residues. The V and J ends lost 6 bases and 4 bases, in that order; junction bases with no gene match: 14. A word on this clone: The antigen remains undetermined.

The study ran its PCR with 60 Vbeta and 13 Jbeta primers. Data came from immunoSEQ multiplex PCR; TCRdb stores just in-frame clones and leaves some out. Among around 200,000 clones listed, over 75% were seen once. The study's findings and limits: Common viral pathogens were later found to be apparently linked to several of the most significant clusters.

Sequenced sample: PBMCs. The clonotype originates from a male donor in good health and CMV-seronegative. V and J are TRBV11-2 and TRBJ2-3; TRBD2 aligns across 9 bases. Here the CDR3 reads CASRHPGRGGRPDTQYF. DNA for the CDR3: TGTGCCAGCAGACACCCTGGGCGGGGGGGCCGCCCAGATACGCAGTATTTT.